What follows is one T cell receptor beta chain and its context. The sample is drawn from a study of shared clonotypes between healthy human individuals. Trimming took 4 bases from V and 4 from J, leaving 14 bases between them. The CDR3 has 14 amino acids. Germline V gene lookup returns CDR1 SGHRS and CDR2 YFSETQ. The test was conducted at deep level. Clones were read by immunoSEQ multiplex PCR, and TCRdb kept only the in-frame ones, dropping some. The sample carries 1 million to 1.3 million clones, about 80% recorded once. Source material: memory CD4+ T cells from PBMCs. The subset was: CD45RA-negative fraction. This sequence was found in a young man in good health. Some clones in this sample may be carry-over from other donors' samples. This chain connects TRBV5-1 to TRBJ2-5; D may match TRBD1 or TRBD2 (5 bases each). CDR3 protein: CASSPNEGRETQYF. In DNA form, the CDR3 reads TGCGCCAGCAGCCCCAATGAGGGGCGAGAGACCCAGTACTTC.